These 8 T cell receptor beta chains came from one sample sequenced in a study of OX40 agonist ivuxolimab in advanced cancers. This table comes from immunoSEQ multiplex PCR, and its TCRdb copy is limited to in-frame clones, with some not included. The repertoire holds about 15,000 clones, with approximately 80% as singletons. Sequences were derived from CD4+ or CD8+ T cells sorted from blood, sampled in a trial of the OX40 agonist ivuxolimab. Source of these receptors: an adult with an advanced solid tumor such as melanoma, head and neck, liver or kidney cancer.

The chain links TRBV27 to TRBJ2-5, with D possibly matching TRBD1 (5 bases). V dropped 5 bases and J dropped 1 base, with 17 bases sitting between them. The CDR3 has 16 amino acids. Looked up from germline, CDR1 is MNHEY and CDR2 is SMNVEV (reference sequence). CDR3 amino acids: CASSHTPWGPQETQYF. As DNA, the CDR3 is TGTGCCAGCAGTCATACACCGTGGGGCCCCCAAGAGACCCAGTACTTC.

This chain connects TRBV27 to TRBJ2-3, with 8 bases lining up with TRBD2. With V trimmed by 5 bases and J by 4 bases, 11 bases remained unmatched. This CDR3 has 16 residues. The V gene's germline CDR1 is MNHEY and CDR2 SMNVEV (reference sequence). The CDR3, as DNA: TGTGCCAGCAGTAATCCGGGACTAGGGATGTCAGATACGCAGTATTTT. Its translation is CASSNPGLGMSDTQYF.

V is TRBV30 and J is TRBJ1-3; TRBD1 is a possible D gene (5 bases). This CDR3 region has 13 residues. Germline CDR1 is GTSNPN and CDR2 is SVGIG (reference sequence). With 1 base removed from V and 10 bases from J, the gap between germline ends came to 14 bases. The CDR3 loop is CAWSAQAGSTIYF. CDR3 bases: TGTGCCTGGAGTGCCCAGGCAGGGTCGACCATATATTTT.

The chain uses TRBV9 and TRBJ2-1; no clear D. CDR1 is SGDLS and CDR2 is YYNGEE in the germline V gene. Trimming removed 4 bases at V and 6 bases at J, with 11 bases between. The CDR3 has 13 amino acids. CDR3 sequence reads: CASSPRTGNEQFF. For the CDR3, the DNA is TGTGCCAGCAGCCCTCGGACCGGCAATGAGCAGTTCTTC.

This clone was recorded once. The CDR3: CASSLTVNTEAFF. DNA of the CDR3: TGTGCCAGCAGTCTCACAGTGAACACTGAAGCTTTCTTT. The chain couples TRBV6-5 to TRBJ1-1; D gene unclear. V gave up 5 bases and J gave up 0 bases, with 7 bases separating them. Per the germline V gene, CDR1 is MNHEY and CDR2 is SVGAGI. The CDR3 is 13 residues long.

This sequence joins TRBV5-1 and TRBJ2-2; TRBD1 agrees at 10 bases. Trimming cost V 1 base and J 6 bases; bases outside gene matches: 9. From germline, CDR1 is SGHRS and CDR2 YFSETQ. The CDR3 extends over 17 amino acids. The CDR3 sequence: CASSLYGTGVIPGELFF. The CDR3 bases are TGCGCCAGCAGCTTGTACGGGACAGGGGTAATTCCCGGGGAGCTGTTTTTT. The complete variable domain, with remaining parts taken from reference TRBV5-1 and TRBJ2-2, reads KAGVTQTPRYLIKTRGQQVTLSCSPISGHRSVSWYQQTPGQGLQFLFEYFSETQRNKGNFPGRFSGRQFSNSRSEMNVSTLELGDSALYLCASSLYGTGVIPGELFFGEGSRLTVL.

The rearrangement uses TRBV27 and TRBJ2-2; unclear D gene. The germline CDR1 and CDR2 sequences are MNHEY and SMNVEV (reference sequence). Deletions cut 3 bases from V and 0 bases from J, with 5 bases between. This CDR3 has 14 residues. CDR3 residues: CASSLVPNTGELFF. The CDR3, as DNA: TGTGCCAGCAGTTTGGTCCCGAACACCGGGGAGCTGTTTTTT.

The J gene is TRBJ2-1, the V gene TRBV19; possibly TRBD1 for D (5 bases). Germline lookup yields CDR1 LNHDA and CDR2 SQIVND (reference sequence). The CDR3 contains 18 residues. The V end was cut by 0 bases, the J end by 3 bases, with 18 bases between. CDR3 loop: CASSIDSLGQLIYNEQFF. The CDR3 DNA is TGTGCCAGTAGTATAGACTCATTGGGGCAGCTAATCTACAATGAGCAGTTCTTC.